This T cell receptor beta chain was found in a study of blood T cell repertoires in COVID-19. Study context: The United States, Italy and Spain provided the acute and convalescent COVID-19 samples. PBMCs, B-cell-depleted T cells, or T cells provided the cDNA or gDNA that made up the material.

Original methodology: Using reference gene primer amplification, nucleated cell counts were estimated. Here immunoSEQ multiplex PCR was the method, and the copy in TCRdb shows in-frame clones only, minus some. V, J and clone size are those of that table, while D and trimming were read from the DNA. Here the sample spans about 180,000 clones, about 91% being singletons. The germline gives CDR1 DFQATT, CDR2 SNEGSKA (reference sequence). This CDR3 region has 11 residues. The specimen sequenced was peripheral blood. The gene calls are TRBV20-1 and TRBJ1-2, with 10 positions matching TRBD1. This sequence originates from a woman between 45 and 60 years old with acute or convalescent COVID-19. CDR3 nucleotides: TGCGCGTTGACAGGGGGCGTCGGCTACACCTTC. It codes for CALTGGVGYTF.